What follows are 19 T cell receptor beta chains derived from one specimen sequenced in a study of sequential checkpoint blockade in melanoma. Assay used: immunoSEQ multiplex PCR; TCRdb lists only in-frame clones, some missing. This table holds about 5,100 clones, 20% to 25% found once. As to treatment: randomized to nivolumab then ipilimumab (arm A) or the reverse (arm B). Sample: tumor tissue (inferred from file names), taken from a patient given nivolumab and ipilimumab in sequence. The receptors originated from a human donor with melanoma.

The table lists this clone with a few counts. The chain recombines TRBV7-1 with TRBJ1-4; D not resolved. TRBV7-1 qualifies as an ORF whose function is uncertain. V was clipped by 5 bases and J by 8 bases, with 12 bases between them. The CDR3 has 13 amino acids. The CDR3 sequence: CASSPGLGEKLFF. The DNA of the CDR3 is TGTGCCAGCAGCCCCGGTCTGGGGGAAAAACTGTTTTTT.

The chain employs TRBV9 and TRBJ1-2; D not resolved. V was trimmed by 5 bases and J by 0 bases, leaving 5 bases between them. The CDR3 runs to 12 residues. Germline V gene sequence: CDR1 SGDLS, CDR2 YYNGEE. Here the CDR3 DNA reads TGTGCCAGCAGTCGGGCTAACTATGGCTACACCTTC. Encoded protein: CASSRANYGYTF.

Sample share makes this clone medium-sized (0.01 to 0.1%). This chain connects TRBV6-8 to TRBJ2-1; the D is unclear. The CDR3 sequence is 14 residues long. Per the germline V gene, CDR1 is MNHGY and CDR2 is SAAAGT. The germline V and J ends were trimmed by 6 bases and 0 bases, with 9 bases remaining between them. In DNA form, the CDR3 reads TGTGCCAGCAGGAAGCCTAGCTCCTACAATGAGCAGTTCTTC. The encoded protein is CASRKPSSYNEQFF.

The V gene is TRBV19, the J gene TRBJ2-1; D unresolved. The length of the CDR3 is 11 residues. The germline CDR1 and CDR2 sequences are LNHDA and SQIVND (reference sequence). V lost 3 bases and J 8 bases, leaving 5 bases between the germline ends. The CDR3 sequence: CASSIFDEQFF. CDR3 DNA: TGTGCCAGTAGTATTTTCGATGAGCAGTTCTTC. The complete variable domain, with remaining parts taken from reference TRBV19 and TRBJ2-1, reads DGGITQSPKYLFRKEGQNVTLSCEQNLNHDAMYWYRQDPGQGLRLIYYSQIVNDFQKGDIAEGYSVSREKKESFPLTVTSAQKNPTAFYLCASSIFDEQFFGPGTRLTVL.

V and J are TRBV19 and TRBJ1-2; 9 nucleotides agree with TRBD1. Germline assignment: CDR1 LNHDA and CDR2 SQIVND (reference sequence). The CDR3 runs 18 residues. V shed 6 bases, J shed 4 bases, and the junction held 18 bases outside the gene matches. The DNA of the CDR3 is TGTGCCAGTAGCTCCGAGCCGTCCCCGGGACAGGGAGGCTATGGCTACACCTTC. It codes for CASSSEPSPGQGGYGYTF.

This clone has only a few counts. CDR3 coding DNA: TGCGCCAGCAGCTTGAGGTCGGCACTAGCGGGAGCTAATGAGCAGTTCTTC. Translated, it gives CASSLRSALAGANEQFF. The rearrangement links TRBV5-1 to TRBJ2-1; 11 nucleotides line up with TRBD2. V shed 1 base, J shed 7 bases, and the junction held 10 bases outside the gene matches. This CDR3 is 17 amino acids long. Germline V gene data show CDR1 as SGHRS and CDR2 as YFSETQ.

V usage is TRBV6-4 and J usage is TRBJ2-7, with D perhaps matching TRBD1 (6 bases). The CDR3 extends over 13 amino acids. The V gene's germline CDR1 is MRHNA and CDR2 SNTAGT. V dropped 6 bases and J dropped 1 base, with 10 bases sitting between them. CDR3 sequence (DNA): TGTGCCAGCAGATCCGGACAGTCCTACGAGCAGTACTTC. It specifies CASRSGQSYEQYF.

The chain links TRBV27 to TRBJ1-2; 8 nucleotides agree with TRBD1. V dropped 0 bases and J dropped 4; count of bases not matched to a gene: 10. There are 17 residues in the CDR3. Germline-derived CDR1 and CDR2 are MNHEY and SMNVEV (reference sequence). The CDR3 sequence is CASSLSKSGTGLYGYTF. CDR3 nucleotide sequence: TGTGCCAGCAGTTTATCCAAATCCGGGACAGGACTCTATGGCTACACCTTC.

J is TRBJ2-7 and V is TRBV29-1, with 9 bases identical to TRBD2. With V trimmed by 5 bases and J by 3 bases, 5 bases remained unmatched. The CDR3 runs 13 residues. The germline V gene encodes CDR1 SQVTM and CDR2 ANQGSEA. For the CDR3, the DNA is TGCAGCGTTCCCGGGACTAGCATCTACGAGCAGTACTTC. Encoded protein: CSVPGTSIYEQYF.

The chain links TRBV19 to TRBJ1-3; D gene unclear. V was pared by 1 base and J by 4 bases, with 14 bases between. The CDR3 consists of 16 residues. Germline V gives CDR1 LNHDA, CDR2 SQIVND (reference sequence). In DNA, the CDR3 is TGTGCCAGTAGTATAGCTCCGGGATGGCGCGGAAACACCATATATTTT. Its protein is CASSIAPGWRGNTIYF.

This clone was found a few times. The chain couples TRBV15 to TRBJ2-7, with no clear D. Between the trimmed V and J ends, which lost 2 bases and 0 bases, there was a span of 11 bases. Germline CDR1 LNHNV, CDR2 YYDKDF (reference sequence). The CDR3 covers 15 residues. CDR3 in amino acids: CATSRILQSSYEQYF. For the CDR3, the DNA is TGTGCCACCAGCAGAATTTTACAGAGCTCCTACGAGCAGTACTTC.

The table lists this clone with a few counts. The V and J genes are TRBV30 and TRBJ1-5; no definite D call. V lost 1 base and J lost 0, with 4 bases in between. The CDR3 is made up of 13 amino acids. The germline V gene has CDR1 GTSNPN and CDR2 SVGIG (reference sequence). The CDR3 DNA reads TGTGCCTGGAGTGAAGATAGCAATCAGCCCCAGCATTTT. Residues: CAWSEDSNQPQHF.

This chain joins TRBV5-1 and TRBJ2-5; D remains unclear. CDR1 is SGHRS and CDR2 is YFSETQ in the germline V gene. This CDR3 comprises 15 residues. The V end was cut by 0 bases, the J end by 3 bases, with 12 bases between. The DNA of the CDR3 is TGCGCCAGCAGCTTGGGGGGAACTACTGAAGAGACCCAGTACTTC. The encoded protein is CASSLGGTTEETQYF.

The table lists this clone with a few counts. V and J are TRBV6-8 and TRBJ2-7, with D hard to call. The V and J ends lost 8 bases and 3 bases respectively, with 20 bases between them. Germline V gives CDR1 MNHGY, CDR2 SAAAGT. The CDR3 is made up of 15 amino acids. The CDR3 sequence is CASCPSDRTVYEQYF. CDR3 nucleotide sequence: TGTGCCAGCTGCCCTTCGGACCGCACGGTCTACGAGCAGTACTTC.

The gene calls are TRBV19 and TRBJ1-4; D call uncertain. The CDR3 totals 11 residues. With 4 bases removed from V and 13 bases from J, the gap between germline ends came to 10 bases. The V gene's germline CDR1 is LNHDA and CDR2 SQIVND (reference sequence). CDR3 in DNA: TGTGCCAGTAGTACCCAAATTAGACTGTTTTTT. Translated: CASSTQIRLFF.

This clone was observed many times. The chain has TRBV6-8 and TRBJ2-1, with TRBD2 identical over 8 bases. The CDR3 runs to 16 residues. With 0 bases clipped from V and 4 bases from J, the junction kept 5 bases outside the gene matches. Germline assignment: CDR1 MNHGY and CDR2 SAAAGT. The CDR3 spells CASSYSFTSGYNEQFF. The CDR3 nucleotides are TGTGCCAGCAGTTACTCGTTTACTAGCGGATACAATGAGCAGTTCTTC.

This clone is deemed medium-sized. The chain carries TRBV6-8 and TRBJ2-7, with 8 positions matching TRBD2. Looked up from germline, CDR1 is MNHGY and CDR2 is SAAAGT. The CDR3 is 14 residues long. V shed 7 bases and J 2 bases; nucleotides not matched to a gene: 7. CDR3 coding DNA: TGTGCCAGCACCGATAGCGGGAACACCTACGAGCAGTACTTC. Translated: CASTDSGNTYEQYF.

The V gene is TRBV19, the J gene TRBJ1-6, with a weak D call TRBD1 (6 bases). The CDR3 length is 17 residues. Trimming took 3 bases from V and 6 from J, leaving 18 bases between them. From germline, CDR1 is LNHDA and CDR2 SQIVND (reference sequence). CDR3 bases: TGTGCCAGTAGTATCAAGGCAGGGGCCCTGGGTAATTCACCCCTCCACTTT. Its translation is CASSIKAGALGNSPLHF.

In the case of this clone: The same CDR3 also results from other DNA sequences found in this sample. This sequence joins TRBV29-1 and TRBJ2-7; 9 nucleotides agree with TRBD2. This CDR3 contains 12 residues. V gave up 7 bases and J gave up 4 bases; unmatched junction bases: 5. Germline V lookup: CDR1 SQVTM, CDR2 ANQGSEA. The CDR3: CSAGLAGYEQYF. In DNA, the CDR3 is TGCAGCGCCGGCCTAGCGGGATACGAGCAGTACTTC.